Listed here are 24 T cell receptor beta chains from one sample, sequenced in a study of breast tumors, draining lymph nodes, adjacent tissues. TCRdb re-called the multiplex PCR reads with MiXCR, one entry per CDR3 protein. Among about 270,000 distinct CDR3 sequences listed, under 35% were seen once. Breast cancer patients provided tissue from their axillary draining lymph nodes. Input material: axillary lymph node tissue. The receptor set was obtained from a female donor with breast cancer. Some clones in this sample may be carry-over from other donors' samples.

This clonotype was observed many times. This chain links TRBV4-1 with TRBJ2-5; either TRBD1 or TRBD2 may fit D (6 bases each). The V gene's germline CDR1 is MGHRA and CDR2 YSYEKL. The V and J ends lost 1 base and 5 bases respectively, with 11 bases between them. There are 14 residues in the CDR3. The CDR3 spells CASSQGGGGETQYF. The CDR3 nucleotides are TGCGCCAGCAGCCAAGGAGGGGGAGGTGAGACCCAGTACTTC.

On this clonotype: A read error may be the cause here, since a much bigger clone is one base away. The V gene is TRBV20-1, the J gene TRBJ2-5, with 8 bases fitting TRBD2. The CDR3 is 16 amino acids. The germline gives CDR1 DFQATT, CDR2 SNEGSKA (reference sequence). The trim removed 6 bases at V and 5 bases at J, leaving 17 bases unmatched. CDR3 amino acids: CSALQTSERAFETQYF. The CDR3 DNA follows: TGCAGTGCCCTTCAGACTAGCGAGAGAGCGTTTGAGACCCAGTACTTC.

This clonotype appeared many times. This chain joins TRBV15 and TRBJ2-5; 15 nucleotides match TRBD2. The CDR3 is made up of 18 amino acids. After removal of 5 bases from V and 7 bases from J, the junction contained 14 bases not matched to a gene. The germline V gene encodes CDR1 LNHNV and CDR2 YYDKDF (reference sequence). The CDR3 bases are TGTGCCACCAGCTCTCGGACTAGCGGGAGGGGGTCCCCAGGGACCCAGTACTTC. Protein: CATSSRTSGRGSPGTQYF.

This clonotype turned up a few times. This may arise from a read error, as a much more abundant clone is one base away. The rearrangement joins TRBV20-1 to TRBJ1-3; weak D call: TRBD1 (5 bases). The CDR3 length is 14 residues. CDR1 DFQATT and CDR2 SNEGSKA come from the germline V gene (reference sequence). V was shortened by 1 base and J by 9 bases, with 16 bases between the two germline ends. DNA of the CDR3: TGCAGTGCTAGAGTCGCCGGGGCGGTCACCACCATATATTTT. It yields the protein CSARVAGAVTTIYF.

This clonotype was picked up a small number of times. A read error is possible here, since a much larger clone lies one base away. In nucleotides, the CDR3 is TGCAGTGCGGTCTCTGGAGACACCATATATTTT. This codes for CSAVSGDTIYF. The V call is TRBV20-1, the J call TRBJ1-3; D remains unclear. This CDR3 contains 11 residues. CDR1 is DFQATT and CDR2 is SNEGSKA in the germline V gene (reference sequence).

As regards this clonotype: It may be a read error: a sequence one base away is much more abundant. J is TRBJ2-7 and V is TRBV19; perhaps TRBD2 as D (6 bases). CDR1 and CDR2 (germline): LNHDA, SQIVND (reference sequence). The CDR3 totals 14 residues. This chain's CDR3 is CAGSIKSGVREQYF. The CDR3, as DNA: TGTGCCGGTAGTATAAAGTCGGGGGTTCGTGAGCAGTACTTC. Supplemented by reference TRBV19 and TRBJ2-7, the full variable domain reads DGGITQSPKYLFRKEGQNVTLSCEQNLNHDAMYWYRQDPGQGLRLIYYSQIVNDFQKGDIAEGYSVSREKKESFPLTVTSAQKNPTAFYLCAGSIKSGVREQYFGPGTRLTVT.

With regard to this clonotype: With a much larger clone just one base away, this may be a read error. The gene calls are TRBV6-4 and TRBJ2-1, with TRBD2 matching 7 bases. Germline trimming cut 5 bases from V and 1 base from J; bases unmatched to any gene: 8. CDR1 is MRHNA and CDR2 is SNTAGT in the germline V gene. CDR3 length: 16 residues. CDR3 coding DNA: TGTGCCAGCAGTCCTTCCTCGGGAGGTTCCTACAATGAGCAGTTCTTC. This codes for CASSPSSGGSYNEQFF.

The rearrangement links TRBV29-1 to TRBJ1-2, with D unresolved. V shed 6 bases and J shed 6 bases, with 11 bases lying between them. The CDR3 contains 11 residues. In germline, CDR1 is SQVTM, CDR2 ANQGSEA. CDR3 protein: CSVAVRDGYTF. CDR3 bases: TGCAGCGTGGCGGTGAGGGATGGCTACACCTTC.

This clonotype was recorded many times. The CDR3, as DNA: TGTGCCAGCAGTTACAAGGGGACAGGGATCGCCTACGAGCAGTACTTC. Protein sequence: CASSYKGTGIAYEQYF. The chain links TRBV6-6 to TRBJ2-7; 9 bases agree with TRBD1. There are 16 residues in the CDR3. Germline V gene lookup returns CDR1 MNHNY and CDR2 SVGAGI (reference sequence). V lost 2 bases and J lost 2; bases outside the gene matches: 7.

This clonotype has ten or more counts. This rearrangement joins TRBV5-5 to TRBJ2-7; D is perhaps TRBD1 or TRBD2 (6 bases each). CDR3 size: 15 residues. Trimming pared 0 bases from V and 4 bases from J, leaving 14 bases between. Per germline, CDR1 SGHKS and CDR2 YYEKEE (reference sequence). Here the CDR3 reads CASSLGPGAVYEQYF. DNA for the CDR3: TGTGCCAGCAGCTTGGGCCCGGGGGCGGTTTACGAGCAGTACTTC. Full variable domain (outside the CDR3, taken from reference TRBV5-5 and TRBJ2-7): DAGVTQSPTHLIKTRGQQVTLRCSPISGHKSVSWYQQVLGQGPQFIFQYYEKEERGRGNFPDRFSARQFPNYSSELNVNALLLGDSALYLCASSLGPGAVYEQYFGPGTRLTVT.

This clonotype was observed at least ten times. The chain links TRBV9 to TRBJ2-7, with D tentatively TRBD2 (7 bases). There are 24 residues in the CDR3. The germline V and J ends were trimmed by 1 base and 2 bases, with 40 bases remaining between them. In germline, CDR1 is SGDLS, CDR2 YYNGEE. The CDR3 sequence: CASSVYGSGAATRGRGKGTYEQYF. DNA for the CDR3: TGTGCCAGCAGCGTATACGGGTCGGGGGCCGCGACTCGGGGGAGGGGGAAAGGGACCTACGAGCAGTACTTC.

This clonotype has just a few counts. The V gene is TRBV28, the J gene TRBJ1-4, with TRBD1 matching over 7 bases. Trimming removed 5 bases from V and 8 bases from J; junction bases left unmatched: 8. The CDR3 spans 14 residues. Germline V gene lookup returns CDR1 MDHEN and CDR2 SYDVKM. CDR3 sequence reads: CASSIRGSWEKLFF. The CDR3 nucleotides read TGTGCCAGCAGTATCAGGGGGAGTTGGGAAAAACTGTTTTTT. The full variable domain, rest sourced from reference TRBV28 and TRBJ1-4, is DVKVTQSSRYLVKRTGEKVFLECVQDMDHENMFWYRQDPGLGLRLIYFSYDVKMKEKGDIPEGYSVSREKKERFSLILESASTNQTSMYLCASSIRGSWEKLFFGSGTQLSVL.

Regarding this clonotype: The CDR3 does not close with the conserved phenylalanine or tryptophan, likely indicating a read error. The limits of the CDR3 on the DNA are not certain, so only TCRdb's listed CDR3 is given. The chain employs TRBV6-6 and TRBJ1-5; the D call TRBD1 from the table was never checked on the DNA. The CDR3 extends over 9 residues, inclusive of both ends. The germline gives CDR1 MNHNY, CDR2 SVGAGI (reference sequence). The CDR3 sequence is CASSSGRDL.

This clonotype was seen many times. The V and J genes are TRBV7-9 and TRBJ2-1; D is unresolved. CDR3 length: 13 residues. Germline V CDR1 and CDR2: SEHNR, FQNEAQ (reference sequence). V was trimmed by 7 bases and J by 9 bases, leaving 16 bases between them. CDR3: CASTPDRPTEQFF. In nucleotides, the CDR3 is TGTGCCAGCACCCCTGACCGGCCAACTGAGCAGTTCTTC.

This clonotype was seen at least ten times. The chain employs TRBV7-6 and TRBJ2-3, with a tentative D call TRBD2 (5 bases). V was shortened by 2 bases and J by 0 bases, with 9 bases between the two germline ends. Per the germline V gene, CDR1 is SGHVS and CDR2 is FNYEAQ. CDR3 length: 15 amino acids. The CDR3 DNA sequence: TGTGCCAGCAGCTTAACGAGGACTAGCACAGATACGCAGTATTTT. Translated: CASSLTRTSTDTQYF.

This clonotype appeared many times. This rearrangement joins TRBV10-3 to TRBJ1-3; possibly TRBD1 for D (6 bases). From germline, CDR1 is ENHRY and CDR2 SYGVKD. The CDR3 length is 14 residues. V dropped 6 bases and J dropped 0 bases, with 9 bases sitting between them. In nucleotides, the CDR3 is TGTGCCATCAGGAGGGACACCTCTGGAAACACCATATATTTT. Amino acids: CAIRRDTSGNTIYF.

At least ten counts were recorded for this clonotype. The chain is built from TRBV5-6 and TRBJ2-3; TRBD2 is a possible D gene (6 bases). Trimming took off 4 bases at V and 4 bases at J, with 16 bases between the two ends. The CDR3 covers 15 residues. In germline, CDR1 is SGHDT, CDR2 YYEEEE. This CDR3 reads CASSPSGTGADTQYF. In nucleotides, the CDR3 is TGTGCCAGCAGCCCCTCCGGGACTGGCGCAGATACGCAGTATTTT. Variable domain in full (rest from reference TRBV5-6 and TRBJ2-3): DAGVTQSPTHLIKTRGQQVTLRCSPKSGHDTVSWYQQALGQGPQFIFQYYEEEERQRGNFPDRFSGHQFPNYSSELNVNALLLGDSALYLCASSPSGTGADTQYFGPGTRLTVL.

As to this clonotype: Since a much larger clone is just one base distant, this may be a read error. CDR3 in amino acids: CASSQGVADTQYF. CDR3 sequence (DNA): TGTGCCAGCAGCCAGGGGGTCGCAGATACGCAGTATTTT. The gene calls are TRBV3-1 and TRBJ2-3; D is possibly TRBD1 or TRBD2 (5 bases each). CDR3 length equals 13 residues. V lost 3 bases and J 4 bases, leaving 8 bases between the germline ends. CDR1 is LGHDT and CDR2 is YNNKEL in the germline V gene (reference sequence).

This clonotype was seen a few times. The chain carries TRBV20-1 and TRBJ1-5, with 7 bases identical to TRBD1. The CDR3 is 16 residues long. Germline CDR1 DFQATT, CDR2 SNEGSKA (reference sequence). After removal of 2 bases from V and 4 bases from J, the junction contained 11 bases not matched to a gene. The CDR3 nucleotides are TGCAGTGCTAGAAGTCAGGGGGGTTCCCCAAATCAGCCCCAGCATTTT. As protein: CSARSQGGSPNQPQHF.

The chain uses TRBV20-1 and TRBJ2-6, with 14 nucleotides matching TRBD2. The CDR3 is made up of 14 amino acids. Trimming at V came to 6 bases and at J to 10 bases, leaving 5 bases not matched to a gene. The V gene's germline CDR1 is DFQATT and CDR2 SNEGSKA (reference sequence). This chain's CDR3 is CSAPTSGRVNVLTF. The CDR3 bases are TGCAGTGCGCCGACTAGCGGGAGGGTAAACGTCCTGACTTTC.

This clonotype was detected many times. The rearrangement uses TRBV20-1 and TRBJ2-5; 10 nucleotides line up with TRBD2. The CDR3 covers 15 residues. From germline, CDR1 is DFQATT and CDR2 SNEGSKA (reference sequence). The V and J ends lost 6 bases and 1 base, in that order; junction bases with no gene match: 8. CDR3 region: CSADTGTSVQETQYF. In DNA form, the CDR3 reads TGCAGTGCCGATACCGGGACTAGCGTCCAAGAGACCCAGTACTTC.

This clonotype was observed a handful of times. This chain links TRBV30 with TRBJ2-2, with TRBD1 as a possible D gene (6 bases). CDR1 GTSNPN and CDR2 SVGIG come from the germline V gene (reference sequence). The CDR3 runs 15 residues. The V gene lost 2 bases and the J gene lost 2 bases, with 12 bases spanning the gap. The CDR3 DNA sequence: TGTGCCTGGAGTTCCCGACAGGAAAACACCGGGGAGCTGTTTTTT. Protein sequence: CAWSSRQENTGELFF.

The CDR3 DNA is TGTGCCAGCAGTACTCCGGGCCTCAGGGGGTATTTT. This codes for CASSTPGLRGYF. This chain uses TRBV6-2 or TRBV6-3 with TRBJ2-3, with D perhaps TRBD1 (6 bases). The germline CDR1 and CDR2 sequences are MNHEY and SVGEGT. CDR3 length equals 12 residues. Trimming removed 5 bases from V and 14 bases from J, with 17 bases in between.

This clonotype was found many times. The chain has TRBV7-6 and TRBJ2-5; D perhaps matches TRBD1 (5 bases). The CDR3 consists of 16 residues. Between the trimmed V and J ends, which lost 5 bases and 1 base, there was a span of 17 bases. Germline values: CDR1 SGHVS, CDR2 FNYEAQ. The CDR3 loop reads CASSPYAGAGQETQYF. CDR3 nucleotide sequence: TGTGCCAGCAGCCCATATGCTGGGGCAGGCCAAGAGACCCAGTACTTC.